The present entry profiles one T cell receptor beta chain with its context. What it binds is unknown. One junction end disagrees with the germline gene, perhaps due to a read error. The record originates from a study of T cells in Graves' hyperthyroidism and ophthalmopathy. Study outcomes and limitations: The model identified upcoming ophthalmopathy a median roughly 6 months ahead of onset. Ophthalmopathy cases were set apart from stable hyperthyroidism by a 13 V-J model.

Clinical symptoms, serum thyroxine and TRAb, thyroid ultrasound and orbital computed tomography together formed the diagnostic basis. Amplification targeted TCR beta CDR3 regions from RNA transcripts. Primed by the HTBI set, a first-round RT-PCR was run on the TCR CDR3. MiXCR was run by TCRdb on the multiplex PCR reads, yielding one entry per CDR3 protein. The table includes a few hundred thousand distinct CDR3 sequences, roughly 50% detected once. The CDR3 totals 16 residues. The germline V gene encodes CDR1 SGHDN and CDR2 FVKESK. Sequences were obtained from peripheral blood or thyroid tissue (not recorded which). The TCR was taken from an adult woman with Graves' disease, either hyperthyroidism or ophthalmopathy (not recorded which). The chain links TRBV14 to TRBJ2-2; D is perhaps TRBD1 or TRBD2 (5 bases each). DNA for the CDR3: TGTGCCAGCAGCCGCAGCCGGGACGGGAACACTGGGGAGCTGTTTTTT. Translated, it gives CASSRSRDGNTGELFF.